This T cell receptor (beta chain) was sequenced for a study of blood T cell repertoires in COVID-19. Looking at the study overall: COVID-19 samples collected from the United States, Italy and Spain covered acute and convalescent phases. The analysed material was cDNA or gDNA that came from T cells, B-cell-depleted T cells, or PBMCs.

This CDR3 contains 16 residues. V shed 4 bases and J 1 base; nucleotides not matched to a gene: 9. Germline-derived CDR1 and CDR2 are MNHEY and SVGEGT. In the source study's methods: By means of reference gene primer amplification, nucleated cell counts were estimated. The data were produced by immunoSEQ multiplex PCR, yet TCRdb's version contains in-frame clones alone and is incomplete. Clonal size and the V and J genes are those of that table, whereas D and trimming came from the DNA. Here the sample spans 64,000 or so clones, around 85% being singletons. The gene calls are TRBV6-2 or TRBV6-3 and TRBJ1-2; 7 bases are a match to TRBD1. This clonotype originated in a human donor in a cohort sampled during active COVID-19. The sequencing input was peripheral blood. The CDR3 region is CASSSDLGQLNYGYTF. Here the CDR3 DNA reads TGTGCCAGCAGTTCGGATTTGGGACAGCTTAACTATGGCTACACCTTC.